The sequence of this T cell receptor beta chain was determined in a study of blood T cell repertoires in COVID-19. The method was immunoSEQ multiplex PCR; TCRdb's version includes in-frame clones alone and lacks a portion of them. The sample lists about 250,000 clones; about 68% were seen once. This CDR3 is built from 15 residues. CDR1 MNHEY and CDR2 SMNVEV come from the germline V gene (reference sequence). The V end was cut by 0 bases, the J end by 7 bases, with 15 bases between. Sequenced material: peripheral blood. The TCR originated in a woman of 80 years or more with acute or convalescent COVID-19. The gene calls are TRBV27 and TRBJ1-1, with D tentatively TRBD1 (6 bases). The CDR3 loop is CASSLSITDRFEAFF. In DNA form, the CDR3 reads TGTGCCAGCAGTTTATCGATAACGGACAGATTTGAAGCTTTCTTT.